Reported below is one T cell receptor beta chain. This sample was included in a study of blood T cell repertoires in COVID-19. The wider study: Some COVID-19 samples were acute and others convalescent; all came from the United States, Italy and Spain. In each case, the material was cDNA or gDNA derived from T cells, B-cell-depleted T cells, or PBMCs.

Per the original methods: Amplification of reference gene primers provided the estimated nucleated cell counts. Here immunoSEQ multiplex PCR was the method, and the copy in TCRdb shows in-frame clones only, minus some. That table gives V, J and clone size, and the DNA gave D and trimming. The table records tens of thousands of clones, approximately 78% of them present only once. V lost 1 base and J lost 2, with 9 bases in between. The CDR3 length is 14 residues. The V gene's germline CDR1 is LGHDT and CDR2 YNNKEL (reference sequence). Sequenced material: peripheral blood. The chain couples TRBV3-1 (or the pseudogene TRBV3-2) to TRBJ2-7; no definite D call. The clonotype originates from a human donor with acute or convalescent COVID-19. The donor label of this sample is uncertain. CDR3 nucleotide sequence: TGTGCCAGCAGCCAAGGGCAGGCTACCTACGAGCAGTACTTC. Encoded protein: CASSQGQATYEQYF.